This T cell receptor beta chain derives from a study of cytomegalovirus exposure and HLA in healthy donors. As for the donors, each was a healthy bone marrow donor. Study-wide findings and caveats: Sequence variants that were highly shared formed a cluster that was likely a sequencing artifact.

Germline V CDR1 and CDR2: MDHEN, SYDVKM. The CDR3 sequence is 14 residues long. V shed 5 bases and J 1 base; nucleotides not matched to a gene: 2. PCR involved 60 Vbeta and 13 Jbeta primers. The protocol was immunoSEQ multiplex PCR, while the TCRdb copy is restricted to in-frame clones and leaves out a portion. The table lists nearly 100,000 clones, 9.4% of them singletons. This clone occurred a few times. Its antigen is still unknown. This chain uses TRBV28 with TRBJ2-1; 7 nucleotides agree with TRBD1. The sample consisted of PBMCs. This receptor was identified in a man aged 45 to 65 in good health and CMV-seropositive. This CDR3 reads CASSAGGSYNEQFF. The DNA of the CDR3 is TGTGCCAGCAGTGCAGGGGGTTCCTACAATGAGCAGTTCTTC.